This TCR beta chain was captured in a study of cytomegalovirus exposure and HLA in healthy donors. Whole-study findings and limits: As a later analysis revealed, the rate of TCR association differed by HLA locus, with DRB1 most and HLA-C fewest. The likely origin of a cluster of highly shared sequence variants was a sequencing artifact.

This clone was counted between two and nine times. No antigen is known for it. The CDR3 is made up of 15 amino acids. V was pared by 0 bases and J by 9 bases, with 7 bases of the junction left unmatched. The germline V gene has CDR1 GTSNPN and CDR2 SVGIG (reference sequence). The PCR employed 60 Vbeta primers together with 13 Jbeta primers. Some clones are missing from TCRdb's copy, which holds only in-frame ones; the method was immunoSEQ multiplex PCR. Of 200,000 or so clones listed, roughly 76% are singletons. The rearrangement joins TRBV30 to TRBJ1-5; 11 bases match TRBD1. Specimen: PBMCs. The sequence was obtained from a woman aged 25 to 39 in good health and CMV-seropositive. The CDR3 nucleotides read TGTGCCTGGAGTGTACAAGGGACAGGGGGTCGGCCCCAGCATTTT. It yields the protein CAWSVQGTGGRPQHF. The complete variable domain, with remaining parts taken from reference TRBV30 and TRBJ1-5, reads SQTIHQWPATLVQPVGSPLSLECTVEGTSNPNLYWYRQAAGRGLQLLFYSVGIGQISSEVPQNLSASRPQDRQFILSSKKLLLSDSGFYLCAWSVQGTGGRPQHFGDGTRLSIL.